This T cell receptor beta chain was retrieved from a study of T cells and Merkel cell carcinoma outcomes. This CDR3 contains 13 residues. In germline, CDR1 is ENHRY, CDR2 SYGVKD. The V end was cut by 5 bases, the J end by 7 bases, with 15 bases between. Profiling relied on immunoSEQ multiplex PCR, and the TCRdb table lists in-frame clones only, not all of them. The table records around 14,000 clones, roughly 92% of them present only once. The receptor's source is a human donor with Merkel cell carcinoma. The V gene is TRBV10-3, the J gene TRBJ2-7; D remains unclear. The sequenced sample was tumor tissue from Merkel cell carcinoma. This chain's CDR3 is CAISRNTPGEQYF. For the CDR3, the DNA is TGTGCCATCAGTAGGAACACCCCCGGGGAGCAGTACTTC.